Detailed here is one T cell receptor beta chain. This clone's antigen is unknown. Nothing much larger sits one base from this clone, and base qualities are not available. In the prospective study, participants were about 18 to 100 years old, resided in fewer than 25 geographic areas of the United States, and were enrolled through a virtual design. In the prospective study, cohorts were assigned on the basis of participant-reported clinical history obtained from a screening survey and a study questionnaire. Exposed participants were defined as having been in contact with someone with a PCR-confirmed or clinician-diagnosed COVID-19 case within 2 weeks of study entry. Mobile phlebotomists in the prospective study collected whole blood, serum and a nasopharyngeal or oropharyngeal swab from every participant. Prospective study participants could optionally give additional blood draws and questionnaires over an approximately two-month period. Blood samples from the prospective study were shipped frozen or at room temperature prior to DNA extraction.

The data originate from a study of blood T cell repertoires in COVID-19 (dated by TCRdb to the early 2020s). Some background on the complete study: The collaborator samples originated in the United States, Italy and Spain and spanned the acute and convalescent phases of COVID-19. The prospective study material was composed of cDNA or gDNA derived from T cells, B-cell-depleted T cells, or PBMCs. The dataset comprised deeply sampled blood TCRbeta repertoires from subjects exposed to, actively infected with, or recovered from COVID-19. A freely available public database, intended as a resource for researchers studying the immune response to SARS-CoV-2, is where the repertoires were released. Samples were obtained from the ongoing ImmuneRACE study (first 160 participants) and from 1,254 subjects provided by 6 global collaborators. Nearly every sample came with metadata listing a de-identified subject ID, COVID-19 status, age in years and sex. Where available, HLA class I and class II types were taken from metadata supplied by the sample provider and were not determined by assay-based typing.

The research as a whole found: The quantity of clinical and demographic metadata differed by source and by participant and was supplied without curation.

Taken from the germline V gene, the CDR1 and CDR2 loops are SGHRS and YFSETQ. The CDR3 holds 13 amino acids from the cysteine to the phenylalanine. CDR3 DNA is the only sequence kept; it has 39 bases, read in frame from the first base. The junction carries 12 bases between V and J, which are trimmed by 5 bases and 6 bases respectively. The immunoSEQ Assay, a bias-controlled multiplex PCR, was used to amplify TCRbeta CDR3 regions from genomic DNA. Per the original workflow: The number of nucleated cells in each sample was estimated from the amplification of reference gene primers within the assay. To quantify the absolute abundance of each unique TCRbeta CDR3 rearrangement, sequence reads were collapsed and filtered. For each sample, productive Simpson clonality was calculated as the square root of Simpson's diversity index across productive rearrangements. Held by TCRdb, this immuneACCESS table contains in-frame sequences only and omits some clones. Under half of the omission traces to an unresolved V gene where checked; the cause of the rest is unknown. The V and J calls and clone size are taken from that table; D and trimming were inferred from the DNA. The sample table holds some 190,000 clones, of which roughly three quarters were seen once. Approximately 15% of the sample is taken by the ten largest.

The rearrangement joined TRBV5-1 to TRBJ2-1; TRBD2 could be the D gene, as 6 bases match. Sequenced input: PBMCs or T cells enriched from blood (not recorded which). The sequence came from a man in his fifties or sixties who had been exposed to COVID-19. The DNA is as follows: TGCGCCAGCAGACAAGGGACTTCCAATGAGCAGTTCTTC. This is translated as CASRQGTSNEQFF.